A single sample is the source of the 10 T cell receptor beta chains below, sequenced in a study of graft-versus-host responses after intestinal transplantation. These receptors' targets are unknown. Sequenced by immunoSEQ multiplex PCR; TCRdb stores in-frame clones only, minus some. The sample yields about 99,000 clones, roughly 87% seen once. Here the sequenced sample was unstimulated CD4+ T cells sorted from spleen or lymph node cells, taken before intestinal transplant. The receptors stem from a human donor who received an intestinal transplant.

The chain has TRBV5-1 and TRBJ1-3, with D perhaps TRBD1 (5 bases). Germline CDR1 is SGHRS and CDR2 is YFSETQ. The CDR3 is 16 residues long. Between the trimmed V and J ends, which lost 4 bases and 4 bases, there was a span of 18 bases. Here the CDR3 DNA reads TGCGCCAGCAGCACGAGACAGCTTCAAGAGGGAAACACCATATATTTT. Translation: CASSTRQLQEGNTIYF.

Worth noting for this clone: The junction does not match germline at one end; this may be a read error. The chain couples TRBV10-3 to TRBJ2-6, with 11 bases identical to TRBD1. The CDR3 length is 15 residues. Germline-derived CDR1 and CDR2 are ENHRY and SYGVKD. For the CDR3, the DNA is TGTGCCGTCAGGGACAGGGGGTACGGGGCCAACGTCCTGACTTTC. Its translation is CAVRDRGYGANVLTF.

The CDR3 spells CASSQNQGLAGANVLTF. The CDR3 nucleotides read TGCGCCAGCAGCCAAAACCAAGGACTAGCTGGGGCCAACGTCCTGACTTTC. The chain is built from TRBV4-1 and TRBJ2-6; the match to TRBD2 covers 7 bases. Germline V CDR1 and CDR2: MGHRA, YSYEKL. The CDR3 is 17 amino acids. V was pared by 2 bases and J by 2 bases, with 6 bases of the junction left unmatched.

V is TRBV5-4 and J is TRBJ2-5; D may correspond to TRBD1 or TRBD2 (5 bases each). Trimming took off 4 bases at V and 2 bases at J, with 12 bases between the two ends. This CDR3 has 14 amino acids. The germline V gene encodes CDR1 SGHNT and CDR2 YYREEE (reference sequence). CDR3 region: CASSLGTEQETQYF. CDR3 sequence (DNA): TGTGCCAGCAGCCTGGGGACGGAACAAGAGACCCAGTACTTC.

In its sample, this clone was seen a few times. The V and J genes are TRBV19 and TRBJ2-1, with a possible D match to TRBD1 (6 bases). V dropped 1 base and J dropped 6 bases, with 13 bases sitting between them. The CDR3 is made up of 15 amino acids. In germline, CDR1 is LNHDA, CDR2 SQIVND (reference sequence). The CDR3: CASSIGGRLSNEQFF. The CDR3, as DNA: TGTGCCAGTAGTATAGGGGGGCGATTATCCAATGAGCAGTTCTTC.

Here the CDR3 DNA reads TGCGCCACCTCTCGCACAGGGAGCTCCTACAATGAGCAGTTCTTC. As protein: CATSRTGSSYNEQFF. The gene calls are TRBV10-2 and TRBJ2-1, with a tentative D call TRBD1 (6 bases). CDR1 WSHSY and CDR2 SAAADI come from the germline V gene. The germline V and J ends were trimmed by 10 bases and 0 bases, with 16 bases remaining between them. The CDR3 is made up of 15 amino acids.

The CDR3 bases are TGTGCCAGCAGTATTGGGACAGGGGGCAATCAGCCCCAGCATTTT. Protein: CASSIGTGGNQPQHF. J is TRBJ1-5 and V is TRBV28, with 10 bases that match TRBD1. The CDR3 is 15 amino acids. The J segment lost 2 bases and the V segment lost 5 bases, leaving 3 bases of the junction unmatched. Germline lookup yields CDR1 MDHEN and CDR2 SYDVKM.

The rearrangement joins TRBV4-2 to TRBJ1-2; D not resolved. Germline CDR1 reads LGHNA; CDR2 reads YNFKEQ. This CDR3 has 13 amino acids. Trimming took 0 bases from V and 3 from J, leaving 5 bases between them. CDR3 amino acids: CASSQDTHYGYTF. The DNA for the CDR3 is TGTGCCAGCAGCCAAGATACCCACTATGGCTACACCTTC.

CDR3 in amino acids: CATSSWGVQGNYGYTF. The CDR3, as DNA: TGTGCCACCAGCAGCTGGGGTGTACAGGGTAACTATGGCTACACCTTC. This sequence joins TRBV15 and TRBJ1-2, with D possibly being TRBD1 (6 bases). The germline V gene has CDR1 LNHNV and CDR2 YYDKDF (reference sequence). V was cut by 3 bases and J by 1 base, with 15 bases left in between. This CDR3 contains 16 residues.

This clone appeared once. The chain is built from TRBV5-1 and TRBJ1-5, with 8 bases fitting TRBD1. The CDR3 is 16 residues long. V was clipped by 2 bases and J by 4 bases; unmatched bases: 8. Per germline, CDR1 SGHRS and CDR2 YFSETQ. The CDR3 bases are TGCGCCAGCAGCTTAGGAACAGGGGGTGGTAATCAGCCCCAGCATTTT. Its protein product is CASSLGTGGGNQPQHF.